The 22 T cell receptor beta chains reported below all come from one sample, sequenced in a study of T-cell reconstitution after alpha-beta-depleted transplantation in children. For TCRbeta, the library was prepared with unique molecular identifiers. TCRdb re-called the PCR reads with MiXCR, one entry per CDR3 protein. The sample carries more than 550,000 distinct CDR3 sequences, roughly 10% recorded once. The sample consisted of PBMCs from the stem cell graft donor, taken from the stem cell graft. The source of these receptors is a human donor who donated a stem cell graft to a child with acute myeloid leukemia.

In this sample, this clonotype turned up many times. The genes are TRBV6-5 and TRBJ2-7, with 7 nucleotides matching TRBD1. Looked up from germline, CDR1 is MNHEY and CDR2 is SVGAGI. The V and J ends lost 7 bases and 1 base, in that order; junction bases with no gene match: 1. The CDR3 contains 12 residues. The CDR3 sequence: CASTGGSYEQYF. CDR3 sequence (DNA): TGTGCCAGCACAGGGGGATCCTACGAGCAGTACTTC.

This clonotype has ten or more counts. The gene calls are TRBV2 and TRBJ2-1; the match to TRBD2 covers 11 bases. Germline assignment: CDR1 SNHLY and CDR2 FYNNEI. CDR3 length equals 17 residues. With V trimmed by 6 bases and J by 0 bases, 7 bases remained unmatched. CDR3 protein: CASSILLAGASYNEQFF. The CDR3 nucleotides read TGTGCCAGCAGCATACTACTAGCGGGAGCCTCCTACAATGAGCAGTTCTTC.

In its sample, this clonotype was seen a few times. The chain uses TRBV25-1 and TRBJ2-2; either TRBD1 or TRBD2 may supply D (5 bases each). The CDR3 sequence is 14 residues long. The ends were cut back, 4 bases at V and 4 bases at J, with 10 bases in the middle. Germline-derived CDR1 and CDR2 are MGHDK and SYGVNS. This CDR3 is CASSGPGPTGELFF. Here the CDR3 DNA reads TGTGCCAGCAGTGGCCCGGGGCCCACCGGGGAGCTGTTTTTT.

The V call is TRBV5-1, the J call TRBJ2-5; D gene unclear. This CDR3 is 12 amino acids long. Trimming took 3 bases from V and 3 from J, leaving 6 bases between them. Germline V gene lookup returns CDR1 SGHRS and CDR2 YFSETQ. The CDR3, as DNA: TGCGCCAGCAGCTACAACGAAGAGACCCAGTACTTC. Translating it yields CASSYNEETQYF. Full variable domain (missing parts from reference TRBV5-1 and TRBJ2-5): KAGVTQTPRYLIKTRGQQVTLSCSPISGHRSVSWYQQTPGQGLQFLFEYFSETQRNKGNFPGRFSGRQFSNSRSEMNVSTLELGDSALYLCASSYNEETQYFGPGTRLLVL.

CDR3 nucleotide sequence: TGTGCCAGTAGAGACTCCAGCGCCTACGAGCAGTACTTC. Its protein product is CASRDSSAYEQYF. V gene TRBV6-6 combines with J gene TRBJ2-7; no clear D. The CDR3 spans 13 residues. Germline lookup yields CDR1 MNHNY and CDR2 SVGAGI (reference sequence). V shed 9 bases and J shed 2 bases, with 14 bases lying between them.

This clonotype appeared many times. This chain links TRBV5-1 with TRBJ2-3, with a possible D match to TRBD2 (5 bases). V was cut by 4 bases and J by 4 bases, with 16 bases left in between. CDR3 size: 15 residues. The germline V gene has CDR1 SGHRS and CDR2 YFSETQ. In DNA, the CDR3 is TGCGCCAGCAGCCCCGGGGTCTTCTCCGCAGATACGCAGTATTTT. As protein: CASSPGVFSADTQYF.

The rearrangement uses TRBV12-3 or TRBV12-4 and TRBJ2-1; a possible D gene is TRBD2 (7 bases). The CDR3 runs to 16 residues. Trimming shortened V by 3 bases and J by 4 bases, and 16 bases separated the two germline ends. This CDR3 reads CASSFPRGGLYNEQFF. CDR3 nucleotides: TGTGCCAGCAGTTTCCCTAGGGGGGGCCTTTACAATGAGCAGTTCTTC.

A note on this clonotype: This may come from a read error, since a much larger clone is one base off. The chain carries TRBV5-1 and TRBJ2-3; TRBD2 matches 7 bases. After removal of 3 bases from V and 5 bases from J, the junction contained 15 bases not matched to a gene. CDR1 is SGHRS and CDR2 is YFSETQ in the germline V gene. There are 17 residues in the CDR3. CDR3 amino acids: CASSSRPAGMGGDTQYF. In DNA, the CDR3 is TGCGCCAGCAGCTCCCGGCCAGCGGGAATGGGTGGAGATACGCAGTATTTT.

The V gene is TRBV18, the J gene TRBJ2-3; 11 bases match TRBD2. Trimming took 2 bases from V and 3 from J; bases not matched to a gene: 7. The germline V gene has CDR1 KGHSH and CDR2 LQKENI. This CDR3 comprises 17 residues. This CDR3 reads CASSPISGRAGTDTQYF. The CDR3 DNA reads TGTGCCAGCTCACCAATTAGCGGGAGGGCCGGTACAGATACGCAGTATTTT.

J is TRBJ2-3 and V is TRBV9, with D perhaps TRBD2 (6 bases). The V end was cut by 4 bases, the J end by 0 bases, with 21 bases between. The CDR3 extends over 18 amino acids. CDR1 SGDLS and CDR2 YYNGEE come from the germline V gene. DNA of the CDR3: TGTGCCAGCAGCAGGGGTGGGGGGACTCTCGTTAGCACAGATACGCAGTATTTT. It specifies CASSRGGGTLVSTDTQYF.

This clonotype was counted a few times. The chain links TRBV11-2 to TRBJ2-2; D gene unclear. V lost 2 bases to trimming and J lost 6 bases, with 13 bases between them. CDR1 is SGHAT, CDR2 FQNNGV, per germline. The CDR3 loop spans 15 amino acids. Here the CDR3 DNA reads TGTGCCAGCAGCTTAATAGGCCAGGAGTCCGGGGAGCTGTTTTTT. Its translation: CASSLIGQESGELFF. Using reference TRBV11-2 and TRBJ2-2 for the parts outside the CDR3, the full variable domain is EAGVAQSPRYKIIEKRQSVAFWCNPISGHATLYWYQQILGQGPKLLIQFQNNGVVDDSQLPKDRFSAERLKGVDSTLKIQPAKLEDSAVYLCASSLIGQESGELFFGEGSRLTVL.

This rearrangement joins TRBV7-3 to TRBJ2-3; TRBD1 matches at 8 bases. The trim removed 5 bases at V and 0 bases at J, leaving 4 bases unmatched. Germline CDR1 and CDR2: SGHTA and FQGTGA. CDR3 length: 15 residues. In nucleotides, the CDR3 is TGTGCCAGCAGCCGGACAGGGTTTAGCACAGATACGCAGTATTTT. Translated: CASSRTGFSTDTQYF.

On this clonotype itself: Given a much more abundant clone one base away, this may be a read error. The genes are TRBV12-3 or TRBV12-4 and TRBJ2-7; 9 nucleotides match TRBD1. V shed 8 bases, J shed 4 bases, and the junction held 21 bases outside the gene matches. The CDR3 sequence is 18 residues long. CDR3 in DNA: TGTGCCAGCTGTTCCCGATCCCCTTCCGGACAGGGGTCTTACGAGCAGTACTTC. It encodes CASCSRSPSGQGSYEQYF.

The chain employs TRBV4-2 and TRBJ2-3; 11 bases are a match to TRBD2. The length of the CDR3 is 17 residues. V lost 2 bases and J lost 6; bases outside the gene matches: 10. CDR1 is LGHNA and CDR2 is YNFKEQ in the germline V gene. CDR3 sequence: CASSQSGLAVFVDTQYF. CDR3 bases: TGTGCCAGCAGCCAATCGGGACTAGCGGTTTTTGTTGATACGCAGTATTTT.

This sequence joins TRBV7-2 and TRBJ2-2; 7 bases map to TRBD1. J lost 5 bases, V lost 4 bases, and 13 bases had no gene match. The CDR3 runs to 17 residues. CDR1 is SGHTA and CDR2 is FQGNSA in the germline V gene. The CDR3 here is CASSSNFRARGTGELFF. Written as DNA, the CDR3 is TGTGCCAGCAGCTCTAACTTCAGGGCCAGGGGGACCGGGGAGCTGTTTTTT. Together with reference TRBV7-2 and TRBJ2-2, the CDR3 gives the full variable domain: GAGVSQSPSNKVTEKGKDVELRCDPISGHTALYWYRQSLGQGLEFLIYFQGNSAPDKSGLPSDRFSAERTGGSVSTLTIQRTQQEDSAVYLCASSSNFRARGTGELFFGEGSRLTVL.

Only a few counts were recorded for this clonotype. The chain couples TRBV7-3 to TRBJ2-5; a possible D gene is TRBD1 (5 bases). CDR3 size: 15 residues. CDR1 SGHTA and CDR2 FQGTGA come from the germline V gene. V lost 6 bases and J lost 5, with 19 bases in between. CDR3 DNA sequence: TGTGCCAGCAGTCTCTATGCCAGGGCGGAGGAGACCCAGTACTTC. Encoded protein: CASSLYARAEETQYF. Full variable domain (missing parts from reference TRBV7-3 and TRBJ2-5): GAGVSQTPSNKVTEKGKYVELRCDPISGHTALYWYRQSLGQGPEFLIYFQGTGAADDSGLPNDRFFAVRPEGSVSTLKIQRTERGDSAVYLCASSLYARAEETQYFGPGTRLLVL.

V gene TRBV7-6 combines with J gene TRBJ2-3; the D gene could be TRBD1 or TRBD2 (5 bases each). Looked up from germline, CDR1 is SGHVS and CDR2 is FNYEAQ. The length of the CDR3 is 17 residues. The ends were cut back, 4 bases at V and 2 bases at J, with 19 bases in the middle. CDR3 sequence (DNA): TGTGCCAGCAGCTCTAGGGGAATTCGAGGGGCCACAGATACGCAGTATTTT. Translated, it gives CASSSRGIRGATDTQYF.

This clonotype appeared a few times. The genes are TRBV6-4 and TRBJ1-1, with D tentatively TRBD1 (6 bases). Per germline, CDR1 MRHNA and CDR2 SNTAGT. V gave up 9 bases and J gave up 0 bases, with 11 bases separating them. This CDR3 contains 13 residues. The CDR3 loop is CARQGRMNTEAFF. CDR3 DNA: TGTGCCAGACAGGGACGGATGAACACTGAAGCTTTCTTT.

The chain employs TRBV7-2 and TRBJ2-7; 7 bases match TRBD1. CDR1 and CDR2 from the germline V gene are SGHTA and FQGNSA. The CDR3 loop spans 14 amino acids. V lost 0 bases, J lost 3 bases, and 2 bases stayed unmatched. CDR3 bases: TGTGCCAGCAGCTTAGCCCAGGGGGACTACGAGCAGTACTTC. It encodes CASSLAQGDYEQYF.

The V and J genes are TRBV6-2 or TRBV6-3 and TRBJ2-1; 9 positions match TRBD2. The trim removed 7 bases at V and 4 bases at J, leaving 2 bases unmatched. Germline CDR1 and CDR2: MNHEY and SVGEGT. The CDR3 has 13 residues. CDR3 DNA sequence: TGTGCCAGCATGCGGGGGGGGTACAATGAGCAGTTCTTC. This codes for CASMRGGYNEQFF.

Ten or more counts support this clonotype. This sequence joins TRBV6-5 and TRBJ1-2, with TRBD1 identical over 8 bases. V gave up 3 bases and J gave up 7 bases; unmatched junction bases: 7. Germline V gives CDR1 MNHEY, CDR2 SVGAGI. This CDR3 has 14 amino acids. The CDR3 region has the DNA TGTGCCAGCAGTTATGACCAGGGGGCGGGTGGCTACACCTTC. Its translation: CASSYDQGAGGYTF.

This clonotype turned up a few times. The CDR3 nucleotides are TGTGCCAGCAGTTTAACAGGGATGGAGACCCAGTACTTC. Amino acids: CASSLTGMETQYF. The V call is TRBV12-3 or TRBV12-4, the J call TRBJ2-5, with D maybe TRBD1 (6 bases). The CDR3 totals 13 residues. V was pared by 2 bases and J by 5 bases, with 9 bases between.